The next 17 T cell receptor beta chains were all read from a single sample in a study of CD8 T cells in ankylosing spondylitis (dated by TCRdb to the late 2010s). Library method: 5' RACE. The data were produced on an Illumina HiSeq 2500. In-frame beta chains were kept once TCRdb had trimmed the public reads at Q25 with fastp and called clones with MiXCR. Each entry is one CDR3 protein sequence, shown with its most common DNA and genes. A total of about 42,000 distinct CDR3 sequences appear in this sample, more than 3% of them only once. The top ten clonotypes cover approximately 4% of the sample. The sample taken for sequencing was blood, either unsorted or a sorted T cell fraction (not recorded which). Every receptor here comes from a female donor with ankylosing spondylitis or in good health (not recorded which).

This clonotype appeared many times. This chain joins TRBV9 and TRBJ1-6; D call uncertain. CDR3 length equals 13 residues. The V end lost 1 base, the J end lost 7 bases, and 6 bases lay between the germline ends. The germline V gene has CDR1 SGDLS and CDR2 YYNGEE. The DNA of the CDR3 is TGTGCCAGCAGCGTAATGGGGAATTCACCCCTCCACTTT. Protein: CASSVMGNSPLHF.

A few counts support this clonotype. This chain connects TRBV9 to TRBJ1-2; D is possibly TRBD1 (5 bases). The V end lost 3 bases, the J end lost 5 bases, and 17 bases lay between the germline ends. The CDR3 extends over 15 amino acids. Looked up from germline, CDR1 is SGDLS and CDR2 is YYNGEE. The chain's CDR3 is CASSEAGSPGYGYTF. The DNA of the CDR3 is TGTGCCAGCAGCGAAGCAGGGTCCCCAGGTTATGGCTACACCTTC.

This clonotype was seen repeatedly, ten times or more. This rearrangement joins TRBV9 to TRBJ2-3; 9 bases are shared with TRBD2. Germline-derived CDR1 and CDR2 are SGDLS and YYNGEE. Losses at the gene ends were 6 bases for V and 7 bases for J; bases not matched to a gene: 12. The CDR3 extends over 15 amino acids. The CDR3 is CASKKGVSGGYTQYF. The CDR3 nucleotides read TGTGCCAGCAAAAAGGGGGTTAGCGGGGGATATACGCAGTATTTT.

This clonotype was counted ten times or more. The chain carries TRBV9 and TRBJ2-5; the D call may be TRBD1 or TRBD2 (6 bases each). The CDR3 contains 15 residues. Germline V gene sequence: CDR1 SGDLS, CDR2 YYNGEE. The V end was cut by 0 bases, the J end by 5 bases, with 14 bases between. This CDR3 is CASSVALRGAETQYF. CDR3 DNA: TGTGCCAGCAGCGTAGCCCTTAGGGGGGCGGAGACCCAGTACTTC.

CDR3 DNA sequence: TGTGCCAGCAGCGCAAGAACAGGGATCGGGACCTATGGCTACACCTTC. It yields the protein CASSARTGIGTYGYTF. This chain connects TRBV9 to TRBJ1-2, with TRBD1 as a possible D gene (6 bases). Germline CDR1 reads SGDLS; CDR2 reads YYNGEE. V was clipped by 3 bases and J by 4 bases, with 19 bases between them. The CDR3 has 16 amino acids.

This clonotype was seen many times. This rearrangement joins TRBV9 to TRBJ2-5, with 8 bases that match TRBD2. CDR1 and CDR2 from the germline V gene are SGDLS and YYNGEE. Trimming at V came to 0 bases and at J to 2 bases, leaving 6 bases not matched to a gene. This CDR3 contains 16 residues. The DNA for the CDR3 is TGTGCCAGCAGCGTAGAGGGACTAGGGGGACAAGAGACCCAGTACTTC. This codes for CASSVEGLGGQETQYF.

In DNA, the CDR3 is TGTGCCAGCAGCGGAGGAGTTAACACTGAAGCTTTCTTT. Protein: CASSGGVNTEAFF. The chain recombines TRBV9 with TRBJ1-1; no reliable D call. The CDR3 has 13 amino acids. CDR1 is SGDLS and CDR2 is YYNGEE in the germline V gene. V dropped 3 bases and J dropped 2 bases, with 8 bases sitting between them.

This clonotype was counted at least ten times. The CDR3 bases are TGTGCCAGCAGCGCGAGGGAACAGGGGGCGATCTACAATGAGCAGTTCTTC. Its protein product is CASSAREQGAIYNEQFF. This chain uses TRBV9 with TRBJ2-1; 9 nucleotides line up with TRBD1. From germline, CDR1 is SGDLS and CDR2 YYNGEE. This CDR3 is built from 17 residues. Losses at the gene ends were 3 bases for V and 3 bases for J; bases not matched to a gene: 10.

This clonotype was seen only a few times. The chain uses TRBV9 and TRBJ2-5; possible D gene TRBD2, 6 bases. Looked up from germline, CDR1 is SGDLS and CDR2 is YYNGEE. The V gene lost 4 bases and the J gene lost 5 bases, with 12 bases spanning the gap. The CDR3 is 13 amino acids. The CDR3 DNA sequence: TGTGCCAGCAGCCCCTCCGGGGGTGAGACCCAGTACTTC. Its protein product is CASSPSGGETQYF.

This clonotype occurred many times. The J gene is TRBJ2-2, the V gene TRBV9, with D hard to call. The germline gives CDR1 SGDLS, CDR2 YYNGEE. This CDR3 is 13 amino acids long. The V gene lost 0 bases and the J gene lost 4 bases, with 4 bases spanning the gap. The CDR3 DNA reads TGTGCCAGCAGCGTAGTTGTCACCGGGGAGCTGTTTTTT. As protein: CASSVVVTGELFF.

This clonotype came up a few times. This chain connects TRBV9 to TRBJ2-7; maybe TRBD1 (5 bases). The ends were cut back, 2 bases at V and 2 bases at J, with 20 bases in the middle. There are 17 residues in the CDR3. Per the germline V gene, CDR1 is SGDLS and CDR2 is YYNGEE. CDR3 residues: CASSVGSTDREAYEQYF. CDR3 in DNA: TGTGCCAGCAGCGTGGGCTCCACCGACAGAGAGGCCTACGAGCAGTACTTC.

This clonotype was picked up many times. The chain links TRBV9 to TRBJ2-7; 8 nucleotides match TRBD1. Unmatched junction bases numbered 5, after V lost 3 bases and J lost 3 bases. CDR1 is SGDLS and CDR2 is YYNGEE in the germline V gene. The CDR3 extends over 14 amino acids. The CDR3 region is CASSEKGQDYEQYF. CDR3 DNA sequence: TGTGCCAGCAGCGAAAAGGGACAGGACTACGAGCAGTACTTC.

This clonotype appeared many times. The V and J genes are TRBV9 and TRBJ2-3, with 7 bases matching TRBD2. J lost 1 base, V lost 3 bases, and 8 bases had no gene match. This CDR3 has 16 residues. Germline V gives CDR1 SGDLS, CDR2 YYNGEE. This CDR3 reads CASSGPEGGGTDTQYF. The CDR3 nucleotides are TGTGCCAGCAGCGGGCCCGAGGGAGGGGGCACAGATACGCAGTATTTT.

This clonotype showed up just a few times. This chain connects TRBV4-3 to TRBJ1-6; no firm D call. The germline V gene encodes CDR1 LGHNA and CDR2 YSLEER. This CDR3 has 15 amino acids. V was pared by 1 base and J by 7 bases, with 11 bases between. CDR3 sequence (DNA): TGCGCCAGCAGCCAAGTAGGGAGCAGCAATTCACCCCTCCACTTT. It encodes CASSQVGSSNSPLHF.

This clonotype was seen many times. This chain connects TRBV9 to TRBJ2-2; D call uncertain. This CDR3 has 17 amino acids. The V end lost 0 bases, the J end lost 0 bases, and 12 bases lay between the germline ends. CDR1 is SGDLS, CDR2 YYNGEE, per germline. CDR3 amino acids: CASSVVPARANTGELFF. The CDR3 DNA is TGTGCCAGCAGCGTAGTGCCAGCTAGAGCGAACACCGGGGAGCTGTTTTTT.

In its sample, this clonotype was seen many times. This sequence joins TRBV9 and TRBJ1-1; no clear D gene. This CDR3 has 15 residues. Germline V CDR1 and CDR2: SGDLS, YYNGEE. The V end was cut by 0 bases, the J end by 5 bases, with 14 bases between. This CDR3 is CASSVVVGGWTEAFF. CDR3 nucleotide sequence: TGTGCCAGCAGCGTAGTAGTAGGAGGTTGGACTGAAGCTTTCTTT.

This clonotype was counted many times. The rearrangement links TRBV9 to TRBJ2-1; D remains unclear. Germline-derived CDR1 and CDR2 are SGDLS and YYNGEE. The CDR3 consists of 11 residues. V was clipped by 0 bases and J by 8 bases, with 3 bases between them. The CDR3 reads CASSVADEQFF. For the CDR3, the DNA is TGTGCCAGCAGCGTAGCGGATGAGCAGTTCTTC.